The following is a T cell receptor (beta chain) sequence with its context. Method: immunoSEQ multiplex PCR; TCRdb's copy keeps in-frame clones and lacks some. The table lists about 110,000 clones, around 85% of them singletons, with less than 2.5% in the top ten. The sample belongs to a study of radiotherapy plus CTLA-4 blockade in lung cancer. V shed 4 bases, J shed 3 bases, and the junction held 10 bases outside the gene matches. The V gene's germline CDR1 is SGHAT and CDR2 FQNNGV. There are 16 residues in the CDR3. Sequencing was performed on peripheral blood, taken from a patient treated with radiotherapy plus ipilimumab. The chain links TRBV11-2 to TRBJ1-1; 8 nucleotides match TRBD1. This clonotype was sampled from a human donor with non-small cell lung cancer that progressed on radiotherapy plus ipilimumab. Some clones in this sample may be carry-over from other donors' samples. CDR3 loop: CASSSGQGGVYTEAFF. In DNA, the CDR3 is TGTGCCAGCAGCTCCGGACAGGGAGGTGTTTACACTGAAGCTTTCTTT.